One sample yielded the 22 T cell receptor beta chains listed below, sequenced in a study of T cell responses to AZD1222 COVID-19 vaccine. The protocol was immunoSEQ multiplex PCR, while the TCRdb copy is restricted to in-frame clones and leaves out a portion. The table includes roughly 160,000 clones, 80% to 95% detected once. The sample here was peripheral blood, taken on day 0 of AZD1222 vaccination. Source of these receptors: an adult in good health.

The V gene is TRBV3-1 (or the pseudogene TRBV3-2), the J gene TRBJ1-1; 10 positions match TRBD1. V was clipped by 3 bases and J by 1 base; unmatched bases: 2. Germline V gives CDR1 LGHDT, CDR2 YNNKEL (reference sequence). This CDR3 has 15 amino acids. CDR3 coding DNA: TGTGCCAGCAGCCAGGGGGACAGGGGGAACACTGAAGCTTTCTTT. The encoded protein is CASSQGDRGNTEAFF.

The chain carries TRBV30 and TRBJ1-1; D is perhaps TRBD1 (6 bases). Trimming cost V 5 bases and J 2 bases, with 12 bases left between them. CDR3 length equals 13 residues. Germline CDR1 is GTSNPN and CDR2 is SVGIG (reference sequence). The CDR3 sequence is CAWCGQPNTEAFF. CDR3 DNA: TGTGCCTGGTGCGGACAGCCTAACACTGAAGCTTTCTTT.

This chain links TRBV30 with TRBJ2-1; TRBD1 matches 8 bases. The germline V gene encodes CDR1 GTSNPN and CDR2 SVGIG (reference sequence). Germline trimming cut 2 bases from V and 3 bases from J; bases unmatched to any gene: 3. The CDR3 covers 14 residues. The DNA for the CDR3 is TGTGCCTGGAGTAAAGGACAGGGCTACAATGAGCAGTTCTTC. This sequence encodes CAWSKGQGYNEQFF.

J is TRBJ2-1 and V is TRBV6-5; D uncertain. Germline V gene lookup returns CDR1 MNHEY and CDR2 SVGAGI. Trimming took off 4 bases at V and 1 base at J, with 11 bases between the two ends. CDR3 size: 15 residues. For the CDR3, the DNA is TGTGCCAGCAGTTCCACCTTGGGATCCTACAATGAGCAGTTCTTC. Translating gives CASSSTLGSYNEQFF.

The chain employs TRBV29-1 and TRBJ2-2, with D possibly being TRBD2 (6 bases). Trimming took 5 bases from V and 2 from J, leaving 12 bases between them. CDR3 length: 14 residues. CDR1 and CDR2 (germline): SQVTM, ANQGSEA. The CDR3 loop is CSVHWRDNTGELFF. Here the CDR3 DNA reads TGCAGCGTTCATTGGCGGGATAACACCGGGGAGCTGTTTTTT.

The rearrangement joins TRBV30 to TRBJ1-5, with D uncertain. The CDR3 is 14 residues long. V dropped 0 bases and J dropped 4 bases, with 10 bases sitting between them. CDR1 GTSNPN and CDR2 SVGIG come from the germline V gene (reference sequence). CDR3 nucleotide sequence: TGTGCCTGGAGTGTTGGACTGCAAAATCAGCCCCAGCATTTT. This translates into CAWSVGLQNQPQHF.

The genes are TRBV4-2 and TRBJ2-7; D not certain. The germline V gene has CDR1 LGHNA and CDR2 YNFKEQ. V lost 0 bases, J lost 4 bases, and 10 bases lay in between. CDR3 length: 14 amino acids. CDR3 loop: CASSQDFLGYEQYF. CDR3 bases: TGTGCCAGCAGCCAAGATTTCCTGGGTTACGAGCAGTACTTC.

This sequence joins TRBV9 and TRBJ2-3; 7 bases align to TRBD2. Per germline, CDR1 SGDLS and CDR2 YYNGEE. V was pared by 3 bases and J by 1 base, with 5 bases of the junction left unmatched. The CDR3 totals 15 residues. CDR3 sequence (DNA): TGTGCCAGCAGCGCCAGGGCGGGGGGCACAGATACGCAGTATTTT. The encoded protein is CASSARAGGTDTQYF.

This clone has only one observation. The CDR3 reads CASSSLLRAGLGNEQFF. Here the CDR3 DNA reads TGTGCCAGCAGCTCCCTCTTAAGAGCGGGATTGGGCAATGAGCAGTTCTTC. This chain joins TRBV9 and TRBJ2-1; TRBD2 agrees at 7 bases. With V trimmed by 4 bases and J by 6 bases, 16 bases remained unmatched. The V gene's germline CDR1 is SGDLS and CDR2 YYNGEE. The CDR3 runs 17 residues.

This clone has a single count. The chain recombines TRBV5-6 with TRBJ2-7; 9 bases line up with TRBD1. CDR3 length: 14 amino acids. The germline CDR1 and CDR2 sequences are SGHDT and YYEEEE. V lost 5 bases to trimming and J lost 2 bases; unmatched junction nucleotides: 5. Written as DNA, the CDR3 is TGTGCCAGCAGTGACAGGGGGGTGACCTACGAGCAGTACTTC. Amino acids: CASSDRGVTYEQYF.

J is TRBJ1-2 and V is TRBV6-5; no clear D. The CDR3 is 13 amino acids. Germline CDR1 reads MNHEY; CDR2 reads SVGAGI. V dropped 8 bases and J dropped 6 bases, with 16 bases sitting between them. Here the CDR3 DNA reads TGTGCCAGCTCCGGGGAAGGTCTAAATGGCTACACCTTC. This sequence encodes CASSGEGLNGYTF.

The rearrangement joins TRBV20-1 to TRBJ2-7; D could derive from TRBD1 or TRBD2 (5 bases each). Trimming took 3 bases from V and 3 from J, leaving 15 bases between them. CDR1 and CDR2 (germline): DFQATT, SNEGSKA (reference sequence). This CDR3 comprises 14 residues. The CDR3 DNA reads as TGCAGTGCTAGTGGGGACCGATCTTACTACGAGCAGTACTTC. It is translated as CSASGDRSYYEQYF.

The chain joins TRBV5-1 to TRBJ2-2; 10 nucleotides line up with TRBD2. Germline V gene sequence: CDR1 SGHRS, CDR2 YFSETQ. V lost 5 bases to trimming and J lost 6 bases; unmatched junction nucleotides: 4. This CDR3 is built from 14 residues. Here the CDR3 reads CASSPAGGAGELFF. CDR3 nucleotide sequence: TGCGCCAGCAGTCCAGCGGGAGGGGCCGGGGAGCTGTTTTTT.

V is TRBV19 and J is TRBJ2-1; 7 bases align to TRBD2. CDR1 and CDR2 (germline): LNHDA, SQIVND (reference sequence). The CDR3 contains 12 residues. The V gene end was trimmed by 7 bases and the J gene end by 6 bases; junction bases not matched to a gene: 3. The CDR3 protein is CASKTSTNEQFF. CDR3 sequence (DNA): TGTGCCAGTAAGACTAGCACCAATGAGCAGTTCTTC.

This rearrangement joins TRBV5-8 to TRBJ1-5; no definite D call. This CDR3 contains 12 residues. Trimming removed 1 base from V and 7 bases from J, with 6 bases in between. The V gene's germline CDR1 is SGHTS and CDR2 YDEGEE. The CDR3 coding sequence is TGTGCCAGCAGCTTGTTATCCCAGCCCCAGCATTTT. It is translated as CASSLLSQPQHF.

The chain combines TRBV3-1 (or the pseudogene TRBV3-2) with TRBJ1-5, with a tentative D call TRBD1 (6 bases). The CDR3 runs 15 residues. The germline gives CDR1 LGHDT, CDR2 YNNKEL (reference sequence). V lost 0 bases and J lost 9, with 15 bases in between. DNA of the CDR3: TGTGCCAGCAGCCAAGAGGAGGGGGGTGGGACGCCCCAGCATTTT. It encodes CASSQEEGGGTPQHF.

This chain connects TRBV19 to TRBJ1-5; D is ambiguous. In germline, CDR1 is LNHDA, CDR2 SQIVND (reference sequence). The CDR3 has 15 residues. V lost 2 bases to trimming and J lost 0 bases, with 8 bases between them. The CDR3 loop is CASSILGVSNQPQHF. CDR3 sequence (DNA): TGTGCCAGTAGTATACTCGGGGTTAGCAATCAGCCCCAGCATTTT.

This clone has only one observation. The chain joins TRBV27 to TRBJ1-6; D gene unclear. The CDR3 spans 13 residues. CDR1 is MNHEY, CDR2 SMNVEV, per germline (reference sequence). V was clipped by 7 bases and J by 4 bases, with 8 bases between them. Written as DNA, the CDR3 is TGTGCCAGCACGATAGGGTATAATTCACCCCTCCACTTT. This translates into CASTIGYNSPLHF.

The gene calls are TRBV7-2 and TRBJ1-5; no clear D gene. Trimming took off 3 bases at V and 0 bases at J, with 15 bases between the two ends. Germline V gene sequence: CDR1 SGHTA, CDR2 FQGNSA. The CDR3 sequence is 17 residues long. In nucleotides, the CDR3 is TGTGCCAGCAGCTTCTCTCACGGCTTGTATAGCAATCAGCCCCAGCATTTT. Protein: CASSFSHGLYSNQPQHF.

The J gene is TRBJ2-1, the V gene TRBV29-1; TRBD2 aligns across 9 bases. V was clipped by 7 bases and J by 2 bases; unmatched bases: 18. Germline CDR1 reads SQVTM; CDR2 reads ANQGSEA. The CDR3 has 18 residues. DNA of the CDR3: TGCAGCGCAAGATTAACAGGGGTTCTAGCGGGACCCTACAATGAGCAGTTCTTC. Translating it yields CSARLTGVLAGPYNEQFF.

This clone occurred once. The rearrangement joins TRBV6-4 to TRBJ2-1; 9 bases line up with TRBD2. The germline CDR1 and CDR2 sequences are MRHNA and SNTAGT. The V and J ends lost 6 bases and 0 bases, in that order; junction bases with no gene match: 3. CDR3 length equals 15 residues. The CDR3 DNA is TGTGCCAGCAGCGGTAGCGGGGGCTCCTACAATGAGCAGTTCTTC. As protein: CASSGSGGSYNEQFF.

This chain joins TRBV12-3 or TRBV12-4 and TRBJ2-7, with D perhaps matching TRBD1 (5 bases). CDR3 length equals 13 residues. The germline V and J ends were trimmed by 5 bases and 3 bases, with 11 bases remaining between them. The CDR3 DNA is TGTGCCAGCAGTCCCTACAGGAGCTACGAGCAGTACTTC. Residues: CASSPYRSYEQYF.